These 26 T cell receptor beta chains were sequenced from one sample in a study of blood T cell repertoires in COVID-19. Generated by immunoSEQ multiplex PCR, the TCRdb table keeps only in-frame clones and is missing some. The sample carries about 190,000 clones, roughly 82% recorded once. The specimen sequenced was PBMCs or T cells enriched from blood (not recorded which). These receptors all stem from a woman in her fifties or sixties with acute COVID-19.

This clone was counted a few times. The chain combines TRBV19 with TRBJ1-5, with D perhaps matching TRBD1 (6 bases). The length of the CDR3 is 16 residues. Trimming left V 6 bases short and J 5 bases short, with 20 bases between. The germline CDR1 and CDR2 sequences are LNHDA and SQIVND (reference sequence). The CDR3, as DNA: TGTGCCAGTAGAGGAGCCCTACAGGGAAAATATCAGCCCCAGCATTTT. Its protein product is CASRGALQGKYQPQHF.

This chain links TRBV18 with TRBJ2-3; maybe TRBD1 (5 bases). The CDR3 sequence is 14 residues long. Germline CDR1 KGHSH, CDR2 LQKENI. Trimming cost V 3 bases and J 4 bases, with 11 bases left between them. The CDR3 is CASSPTDISDTQYF. The CDR3 DNA is TGTGCCAGCTCACCGACGGACATATCAGATACGCAGTATTTT.

The chain recombines TRBV19 with TRBJ1-6; D possibly corresponds to TRBD1 (6 bases). The ends were cut back, 7 bases at V and 4 bases at J, with 14 bases in the middle. CDR3 length: 15 residues. Germline CDR1 LNHDA, CDR2 SQIVND (reference sequence). The CDR3 loop is CASNDQGPYNSPLHF. CDR3 nucleotide sequence: TGTGCCAGTAACGATCAGGGGCCGTATAATTCACCCCTCCACTTT.

V usage is TRBV3-1 (or the pseudogene TRBV3-2) and J usage is TRBJ2-5, with TRBD1 as a possible D gene (6 bases). Trimming stripped 1 base from V and 4 bases from J, with 13 bases between. This CDR3 is built from 15 residues. Germline CDR1 reads LGHDT; CDR2 reads YNNKEL (reference sequence). CDR3 DNA sequence: TGTGCCAGCAGCCAAGGGGCGGCAGGGGTAGAGACCCAGTACTTC. Translation gives CASSQGAAGVETQYF.

This sequence joins TRBV28 and TRBJ1-4, with D possibly being TRBD1 (5 bases). Germline values: CDR1 MDHEN, CDR2 SYDVKM. V lost 5 bases and J lost 10, with 11 bases in between. The CDR3 is 12 amino acids. The CDR3, as DNA: TGTGCCAGCAGTCCGGGGGGGGGAAAACTGTTTTTT. Protein product: CASSPGGGKLFF.

V usage is TRBV11-2 and J usage is TRBJ2-7; D might be TRBD1 (5 bases). Germline CDR1 SGHAT, CDR2 FQNNGV. The length of the CDR3 is 14 residues. V was cut by 6 bases and J by 0 bases, with 12 bases left in between. In DNA, the CDR3 is TGTGCCAGCAGTCCCACACAGGCCTCCTACGAGCAGTACTTC. Translated, it gives CASSPTQASYEQYF.

CDR3 sequence: CASSKGLYEQYF. The CDR3, as DNA: TGTGCCAGCAGCAAGGGACTCTACGAGCAGTACTTC. The gene calls are TRBV7-2 and TRBJ2-7; weak D call: TRBD2 (6 bases). The CDR3 sequence is 12 residues long. V was shortened by 5 bases and J by 3 bases, with 8 bases between the two germline ends. Germline assignment: CDR1 SGHTA and CDR2 FQGNSA.

The table lists this clone with a few counts. The chain carries TRBV4-1 and TRBJ2-7; TRBD2 matches at 8 bases. Germline values: CDR1 MGHRA, CDR2 YSYEKL. The CDR3 spans 13 residues. Trimming took 4 bases from V and 7 from J; bases not matched to a gene: 6. CDR3 protein: CASSPAGAREQYF. CDR3 nucleotides: TGCGCCAGCAGCCCAGCGGGAGCACGGGAGCAGTACTTC.

The rearrangement uses TRBV7-6 and TRBJ2-3, with TRBD2 matching 12 bases. CDR1 and CDR2 from the germline V gene are SGHVS and FNYEAQ. V lost 5 bases and J lost 2; bases outside the gene matches: 5. The CDR3 is made up of 16 amino acids. The CDR3 spells CASSIGLAGSTDTQYF. CDR3 coding DNA: TGTGCCAGCAGCATTGGACTAGCGGGGTCCACAGATACGCAGTATTTT.

This clone was counted once. The J gene is TRBJ1-6, the V gene TRBV6-2 or TRBV6-3; possible D gene TRBD1, 5 bases. The CDR3 spans 13 residues. Germline CDR1 MNHEY, CDR2 SVGEGT. V shed 5 bases and J shed 14 bases, with 16 bases lying between them. CDR3 nucleotide sequence: TGTGCCAGCAGTCCCCACCTCGACAGAACCCTCCACTTT. As protein: CASSPHLDRTLHF.

The chain couples TRBV28 to TRBJ2-1, with a tentative D call TRBD2 (7 bases). The CDR3 has 17 amino acids. V was trimmed by 8 bases and J by 0 bases, leaving 20 bases between them. CDR1 is MDHEN, CDR2 SYDVKM, per germline. CDR3 sequence reads: CASSGVKGGDSYNEQFF. Written as DNA, the CDR3 is TGTGCCAGCTCAGGGGTAAAGGGGGGGGACTCCTACAATGAGCAGTTCTTC.

This chain joins TRBV18 and TRBJ2-2; 7 bases fit TRBD2. CDR1 is KGHSH and CDR2 is LQKENI in the germline V gene. The V gene end was trimmed by 1 base and the J gene end by 4 bases; junction bases not matched to a gene: 6. The CDR3 contains 16 residues. Written as DNA, the CDR3 is TGTGCCAGCTCACCACTCAGCGGGACCCGCACCGGGGAGCTGTTTTTT. Translation: CASSPLSGTRTGELFF.

The chain couples TRBV7-2 to TRBJ1-5, with 10 positions matching TRBD1. Trimming at V came to 1 base and at J to 6 bases, leaving 6 bases not matched to a gene. This CDR3 spans 16 amino acids. Germline CDR1 SGHTA, CDR2 FQGNSA. The CDR3 protein is CASSLGPGQGSQPQHF. The CDR3 nucleotides read TGTGCCAGCAGCTTAGGGCCGGGACAGGGGAGTCAGCCCCAGCATTTT.

The V and J genes are TRBV28 and TRBJ2-5; no clear D gene. CDR3 length: 13 amino acids. Germline V gives CDR1 MDHEN, CDR2 SYDVKM. V gave up 6 bases and J gave up 4 bases, with 12 bases separating them. Here the CDR3 reads CASSNPPGETQYF. The DNA for the CDR3 is TGTGCCAGCAGCAATCCACCGGGAGAGACCCAGTACTTC.

The chain couples TRBV19 to TRBJ1-6; tentative D call: TRBD1 (5 bases). This CDR3 has 16 amino acids. The germline V gene has CDR1 LNHDA and CDR2 SQIVND (reference sequence). V was shortened by 9 bases and J by 0 bases, with 15 bases between the two germline ends. CDR3 sequence: CASRGGTSSYNSPLHF. The CDR3 nucleotides read TGTGCCAGCCGGGGGGGGACGAGCTCCTATAATTCACCCCTCCACTTT.

The rearrangement joins TRBV18 to TRBJ2-7, with 9 bases identical to TRBD2. The CDR3 is 12 residues long. In germline, CDR1 is KGHSH, CDR2 LQKENI. The trim removed 8 bases at V and 3 bases at J, leaving 2 bases unmatched. The CDR3 loop is CASRGGGYEQYV. As DNA, the CDR3 is TGTGCCAGCCGCGGGGGGGGCTACGAGCAGTACGTC.

The chain links TRBV14 to TRBJ1-2, with 7 bases lining up with TRBD1. The junction had 3 bases not matched to a gene; V was cut back by 5 bases and J by 3 bases. The CDR3 is 13 residues long. The germline V gene encodes CDR1 SGHDN and CDR2 FVKESK. This CDR3 reads CASSRGLDYGYTF. CDR3 bases: TGTGCCAGCAGCAGGGGGCTTGACTATGGCTACACCTTC. The full variable domain, with the rest looked up from reference TRBV14 and TRBJ1-2, is EAGVTQFPSHSVIEKGQTVTLRCDPISGHDNLYWYRRVMGKEIKFLLHFVKESKQDESGMPNNRFLAERTGGTYSTLKVQPAELEDSGVYFCASSRGLDYGYTFGSGTRLTVV.

The chain links TRBV7-6 to TRBJ2-5, with D possibly being TRBD2 (5 bases). The CDR3 extends over 14 amino acids. V was cut by 5 bases and J by 3 bases, with 13 bases left in between. Germline V gene data show CDR1 as SGHVS and CDR2 as FNYEAQ. In DNA form, the CDR3 reads TGTGCCAGCAGCCCGACGGGGTGGAAAGAGACCCAGTACTTC. Translation: CASSPTGWKETQYF.

V and J are TRBV3-1 (or the pseudogene TRBV3-2) and TRBJ1-3; 9 bases agree with TRBD1. Germline values: CDR1 LGHDT, CDR2 YNNKEL (reference sequence). With V trimmed by 4 bases and J by 4 bases, 11 bases remained unmatched. This CDR3 region has 17 residues. The CDR3 sequence: CASSPLTGTGLGNTIYF. The CDR3 DNA follows: TGTGCCAGCAGCCCCTTGACCGGGACAGGGTTAGGAAACACCATATATTTT.

V usage is TRBV6-5 and J usage is TRBJ2-5, with 12 bases that match TRBD2. Germline V gene sequence: CDR1 MNHEY, CDR2 SVGAGI. Losses at the gene ends were 10 bases for V and 5 bases for J; bases not matched to a gene: 5. The CDR3 sequence is 13 residues long. The CDR3 loop is CATWTSGVETQYF. CDR3 DNA sequence: TGTGCCACCTGGACTAGCGGGGTGGAGACCCAGTACTTC.

This chain connects TRBV3-1 (or the pseudogene TRBV3-2) to TRBJ2-1, with D possibly TRBD2 on 5 matching bases. There are 13 residues in the CDR3. Germline V CDR1 and CDR2: LGHDT, YNNKEL (reference sequence). Deletions cut 2 bases from V and 7 bases from J, with 9 bases between. CDR3 sequence reads: CASSQRTVNEQFF. The CDR3 nucleotides are TGTGCCAGCAGCCAAAGGACTGTTAATGAGCAGTTCTTC.

This sequence joins TRBV6-5 and TRBJ1-2; D unresolved. The germline gives CDR1 MNHEY, CDR2 SVGAGI. This CDR3 comprises 11 residues. The V gene lost 11 bases and the J gene lost 2 bases, with 9 bases spanning the gap. CDR3 DNA: TGTGCCTGCGGGTTAAACTATGGCTACACCTTC. It codes for CACGLNYGYTF.

This chain uses TRBV7-9 with TRBJ1-4; 10 bases line up with TRBD1. In germline, CDR1 is SEHNR, CDR2 FQNEAQ (reference sequence). CDR3 length: 16 amino acids. V shed 5 bases and J 7 bases; nucleotides not matched to a gene: 10. The CDR3 here is CASSLPFDRGPEKLFF. CDR3 DNA: TGTGCCAGCAGCCTACCATTCGACAGGGGGCCTGAAAAACTGTTTTTT.

The chain recombines TRBV24-1 with TRBJ2-5; 9 bases match TRBD1. Germline V gives CDR1 KGHDR, CDR2 SFDVKD. V shed 9 bases, J shed 2 bases, and the junction held 9 bases outside the gene matches. The CDR3 is made up of 15 amino acids. The CDR3 protein is CATSPGQGVQETQYF. CDR3 sequence (DNA): TGTGCCACCTCTCCGGGACAGGGAGTTCAAGAGACCCAGTACTTC.

The CDR3 nucleotides read TGTGCCAGCAGCAAAGTGGGTGGGGAGGGCAGCAATCAGCCCCAGCATTTT. It specifies CASSKVGGEGSNQPQHF. The chain recombines TRBV21-1 with TRBJ1-5. TRBV21-1 is a recognized pseudogene. The CDR3 is 17 amino acids.

Notes on this clone: The identical CDR3 is also encoded by other nucleotide sequences in the sample. This chain links TRBV6-2 or TRBV6-3 with TRBJ1-1, with D maybe TRBD1 (5 bases). The CDR3 sequence is 14 residues long. The germline CDR1 and CDR2 sequences are MNHEY and SVGEGT. The V end lost 2 bases, the J end lost 1 base, and 8 bases lay between the germline ends. The CDR3 spells CASSYQGGNTEAFF. CDR3 nucleotide sequence: TGTGCCAGCAGTTACCAGGGCGGGAACACTGAAGCTTTCTTT.